The present T cell receptor (beta chain) was sequenced within a study of technical replicates of blood from a few donors. Between the trimmed V and J ends, which lost 1 base and 4 bases, there was a span of 23 bases. The CDR3 extends over 18 amino acids. Germline V CDR1 and CDR2: SGHAT, FQNNGV. Using immunoSEQ multiplex PCR, the repertoire was profiled, and TCRdb retains in-frame clones only, with some absent. The sample gives around 79,000 clones, approximately 91% of which show up once; about 0.38% is in the top ten. The chain is built from TRBV11-2 and TRBJ2-7, with a weak D call TRBD2 (6 bases). This receptor was taken from a human donor in good health. Some clones in this sample may be carry-over from other donors' samples. Sequencing was performed on T cells isolated from PBMCs. The DNA for the CDR3 is TGTGCCAGCAGCTTAGTTGGGCATCTAGAGGAGGGACTTTACGAGCAGTACTTC. Amino acid sequence: CASSLVGHLEEGLYEQYF.